This T cell receptor beta chain was sequenced in a study of cytomegalovirus exposure and HLA in healthy donors. For the study at large: The approximately 110 validation repertoires used the same platform as the 650 to 800 first-cohort repertoires, a later analysis reported.

For this clone: The antigen is not known.

Whole-study results and caveats: According to a subsequent analysis, TCR clusters identified in the first cohort showed a tendency to co-occur across the approximately 130 validation repertoires. As confirmed in vitro, a few CMV-associated chains were specific for CMV antigens.

The protocol was immunoSEQ multiplex PCR, while the TCRdb copy is restricted to in-frame clones and leaves out a portion. The data contain about 110,000 clones, 95% of them singletons. The CDR3 sequence is 17 residues long. Losses at the gene ends were 3 bases for V and 3 bases for J; bases not matched to a gene: 11. The V gene's germline CDR1 is MDHEN and CDR2 SYDVKM. The V gene is TRBV28, the J gene TRBJ1-3, with TRBD1 identical over 7 bases. The TCR originated in a woman younger than 35 in good health and CMV-seronegative. Sequencing was performed on PBMCs. CDR3 nucleotide sequence: TGTGCCAGCAGTTTCCCACGCTCGACAGGGCGTGGAAACACCATATATTTT. Its protein is CASSFPRSTGRGNTIYF. Filled out from reference TRBV28 and TRBJ1-3, the complete variable domain reads DVKVTQSSRYLVKRTGEKVFLECVQDMDHENMFWYRQDPGLGLRLIYFSYDVKMKEKGDIPEGYSVSREKKERFSLILESASTNQTSMYLCASSFPRSTGRGNTIYFGEGSWLTVV.